A single sample gave rise to the 22 T cell receptor beta chains below, sequenced in a study of lymphopenia after photon versus proton radiotherapy. The repertoire was sequenced with immunoSEQ multiplex PCR; TCRdb's copy has only in-frame clones and lacks some. The sample lists roughly 150,000 clones, 70% to 90% seen once, with about 4.3% in the top ten. The specimen was peripheral blood, collected from a patient treated with photon-based radiotherapy. These receptors all stem from a man between 45 and 60 years old with gastric cancer.

This clone has a single count. J is TRBJ2-3 and V is TRBV27; 8 nucleotides line up with TRBD2. CDR3 length: 15 residues. Looked up from germline, CDR1 is MNHEY and CDR2 is SMNVEV (reference sequence). Trimming cost V 3 bases and J 4 bases; bases outside gene matches: 6. CDR3 sequence: CASSLGLGGSDTQYF. CDR3 sequence (DNA): TGTGCCAGCAGTTTGGGACTAGGTGGCTCAGATACGCAGTATTTT.

The chain couples TRBV5-4 to TRBJ2-1, with 9 nucleotides matching TRBD1. CDR1 is SGHNT and CDR2 is YYREEE in the germline V gene (reference sequence). V dropped 0 bases and J dropped 2; count of bases not matched to a gene: 3. This CDR3 region has 16 residues. CDR3 DNA: TGTGCCAGCAGCTTGGGGGGGACAGGGCCCTACAATGAGCAGTTCTTC. Its translation is CASSLGGTGPYNEQFF.

The chain combines TRBV2 with TRBJ1-1; D not resolved. In germline, CDR1 is SNHLY, CDR2 FYNNEI. This CDR3 contains 13 residues. V was pared by 8 bases and J by 1 base, with 11 bases between. The CDR3 nucleotides read TGTGCCAGCCAAACCAGAGAGAACACTGAAGCTTTCTTT. It encodes CASQTRENTEAFF.

This chain links TRBV19 with TRBJ1-4, with TRBD1 as a possible D gene (6 bases). Germline CDR1 is LNHDA and CDR2 is SQIVND (reference sequence). This CDR3 region has 16 residues. The V and J ends lost 7 bases and 4 bases respectively, with 19 bases between them. This chain's CDR3 is CASTMRGNRDNEKLFF. CDR3 nucleotides: TGTGCCAGTACCATGAGGGGGAACAGGGATAATGAAAAACTGTTTTTT.

This chain uses TRBV10-3 with TRBJ2-4; D is perhaps TRBD1 or TRBD2 (6 bases each). Germline V gene lookup returns CDR1 ENHRY and CDR2 SYGVKD. The CDR3 sequence is 15 residues long. The ends were cut back, 10 bases at V and 9 bases at J, with 25 bases in the middle. CDR3 in amino acids: CATNTGAPYDSIQYF. The CDR3 DNA sequence: TGTGCCACGAATACGGGGGCCCCCTATGATAGCATTCAGTACTTC.

The chain links TRBV7-2 to TRBJ2-7; 11 bases align to TRBD2. The CDR3 consists of 18 residues. Trimming removed 2 bases from V and 2 bases from J; junction bases left unmatched: 11. Germline assignment: CDR1 SGHTA and CDR2 FQGNSA. The DNA for the CDR3 is TGTGCCAGCAGCTTAAAGACGGTTACTAGCGGGAGTCCCTACGAGCAGTACTTC. It is translated as CASSLKTVTSGSPYEQYF.

The V call is TRBV11-3, the J call TRBJ2-7, with D maybe TRBD2 (5 bases). The CDR3 has 12 amino acids. Germline V gene sequence: CDR1 SGHNT, CDR2 YENEEA. The V and J ends lost 1 base and 6 bases respectively, with 7 bases between them. CDR3 in amino acids: CASSLGEGEQYF. DNA for the CDR3: TGTGCCAGCAGCTTAGGCGAGGGCGAGCAGTACTTC.

The chain has TRBV30 and TRBJ1-1; D is unresolved. V dropped 2 bases and J dropped 7 bases, with 20 bases sitting between them. CDR3 size: 15 residues. Germline loops: CDR1 GTSNPN, CDR2 SVGIG (reference sequence). This CDR3 reads CAWSPLGVADLEAFF. CDR3 DNA sequence: TGTGCCTGGAGTCCTCTGGGTGTGGCGGACCTTGAAGCTTTCTTT.

The chain employs TRBV30 and TRBJ1-1; D is ambiguous. Per germline, CDR1 GTSNPN and CDR2 SVGIG (reference sequence). The V gene lost 0 bases and the J gene lost 5 bases, with 10 bases spanning the gap. The CDR3 has 13 amino acids. The DNA for the CDR3 is TGTGCCTGGAGTGTACCAGTGGGGACTGAAGCTTTCTTT. Translation: CAWSVPVGTEAFF.

The V and J genes are TRBV7-8 and TRBJ2-2; D gene ambiguous. Trimming pared 1 base from V and 3 bases from J, leaving 6 bases between. There are 14 residues in the CDR3. Germline V lookup: CDR1 SGHVS, CDR2 FQNEAQ. The CDR3 spells CASSLEMDTGELFF. The CDR3 region has the DNA TGTGCCAGCAGCTTAGAGATGGACACCGGGGAGCTGTTTTTT.

The chain couples TRBV18 to TRBJ2-1, with 8 bases that match TRBD1. The germline gives CDR1 KGHSH, CDR2 LQKENI. The CDR3 is made up of 16 amino acids. The V segment lost 0 bases and the J segment 8 bases; nucleotides outside the gene matches: 9. CDR3 sequence reads: CASSPPNRGSRDEQFF. The DNA of the CDR3 is TGTGCCAGCTCACCACCTAACAGGGGGTCCCGCGATGAGCAGTTCTTC.

The chain links TRBV19 to TRBJ1-2, with D unclear. The CDR3 totals 15 residues. The germline CDR1 and CDR2 sequences are LNHDA and SQIVND (reference sequence). The germline V and J ends were trimmed by 5 bases and 4 bases, with 17 bases remaining between them. CDR3 DNA: TGTGCCAGTAGTCCGGCCTCCCGAACGGCCTATGGCTACACCTTC. Translated, it gives CASSPASRTAYGYTF.

The V call is TRBV7-9, the J call TRBJ2-7; D not resolved. The germline CDR1 and CDR2 sequences are SEHNR and FQNEAQ (reference sequence). This CDR3 region has 13 residues. V lost 0 bases and J lost 1, with 4 bases in between. CDR3 bases: TGTGCCAGCAGCTTAGCTCTGTCCTACGAGCAGTACTTC. Translating gives CASSLALSYEQYF. The complete variable domain, with remaining parts taken from reference TRBV7-9 and TRBJ2-7, reads DTGVSQNPRHKITKRGQNVTFRCDPISEHNRLYWYRQTLGQGPEFLTYFQNEAQLEKSRLLSDRFSAERPKGSFSTLEIQRTEQGDSAMYLCASSLALSYEQYFGPGTRLTVT.

This clone was seen more than once but under ten times. The rearrangement joins TRBV5-4 to TRBJ2-4; 15 bases line up with TRBD2. Germline CDR1 is SGHNT and CDR2 is YYREEE (reference sequence). The CDR3 length is 20 residues. Unmatched junction bases numbered 13, after V lost 4 bases and J lost 2 bases. DNA for the CDR3: TGTGCCAGCAGCAACTCCCCCGGACTAGCGGGAGGGAGATCCAAAAACATTCAGTACTTC. This gives the protein CASSNSPGLAGGRSKNIQYF.

The chain links TRBV5-4 to TRBJ2-1, with 8 bases identical to TRBD2. J gave up 1 base and V 2 bases, and 8 bases lay outside the gene matches. The CDR3 sequence is 17 residues long. The germline CDR1 and CDR2 sequences are SGHNT and YYREEE (reference sequence). This chain's CDR3 is CASSFPGVAGSYNEQFF. The CDR3 nucleotides read TGTGCCAGCAGCTTCCCGGGGGTAGCGGGGTCCTACAATGAGCAGTTCTTC. Full variable domain (missing parts from reference TRBV5-4 and TRBJ2-1): ETGVTQSPTHLIKTRGQQVTLRCSSQSGHNTVSWYQQALGQGPQFIFQYYREEENGRGNFPPRFSGLQFPNYSSELNVNALELDDSALYLCASSFPGVAGSYNEQFFGPGTRLTVL.

V usage is TRBV2 and J usage is TRBJ2-3, with 7 bases fitting TRBD2. CDR1 SNHLY and CDR2 FYNNEI come from the germline V gene. This CDR3 comprises 12 residues. J lost 5 bases, V lost 6 bases, and 2 bases had no gene match. CDR3 nucleotides: TGTGCCAGCAGGGGGGAGGGAGATACGCAGTATTTT. Translation: CASRGEGDTQYF.

In this sample, this clone turned up once. The rearrangement joins TRBV6-7 to TRBJ1-1; TRBD1 might be the D (6 bases). TRBV6-7 is reported as an ORF; its role is uncertain. V was pared by 5 bases and J by 0 bases, with 10 bases between. The CDR3 length is 14 residues. CDR3 DNA sequence: TGTGCCAGCAGTCGACAGGAGATGAACACTGAAGCTTTCTTT. Its protein product is CASSRQEMNTEAFF.

This chain joins TRBV7-3 and TRBJ2-7; D call uncertain. The V end lost 1 base, the J end lost 3 bases, and 7 bases lay between the germline ends. CDR3 size: 13 residues. Per the germline V gene, CDR1 is SGHTA and CDR2 is FQGTGA. The CDR3 here is CASSLNRGYEQYF. The CDR3 DNA sequence: TGTGCCAGCAGCTTAAACCGAGGCTACGAGCAGTACTTC.

The V gene is TRBV7-9, the J gene TRBJ1-5, with D hard to call. The germline V and J ends were trimmed by 1 base and 4 bases, with 8 bases remaining between them. This CDR3 comprises 14 residues. Germline V gives CDR1 SEHNR, CDR2 FQNEAQ (reference sequence). CDR3 amino acids: CASSLGGANQPQHF. DNA of the CDR3: TGTGCCAGCAGCTTAGGTGGAGCTAATCAGCCCCAGCATTTT.

The chain couples TRBV5-1 to TRBJ2-5, with TRBD1 matching over 12 bases. J gave up 5 bases and V 3 bases, and 5 bases lay outside the gene matches. This CDR3 is 15 amino acids long. Looked up from germline, CDR1 is SGHRS and CDR2 is YFSETQ. The DNA for the CDR3 is TGCGCCAGCAGCTCCGGGACAGGGGGCCGGGAGACCCAGTACTTC. It encodes CASSSGTGGRETQYF.

V and J are TRBV6-1 and TRBJ1-1, with unresolved D. There are 12 residues in the CDR3. V dropped 2 bases and J dropped 1 base, with 2 bases sitting between them. CDR1 is MNHNS and CDR2 is SASEGT in the germline V gene. The CDR3 DNA follows: TGTGCCAGCAGTGAACCGAACACTGAAGCTTTCTTT. Protein sequence: CASSEPNTEAFF.

This clone was seen just once. The chain has TRBV29-1 and TRBJ2-7; 11 bases agree with TRBD1. Trimming took 4 bases from V and 6 from J; bases not matched to a gene: 11. Per the germline V gene, CDR1 is SQVTM and CDR2 is ANQGSEA. This CDR3 has 15 amino acids. For the CDR3, the DNA is TGCAGCGTTGGAGGACAGGGGGCACCCTGGGGCGAGCAGTACTTC. Its protein product is CSVGGQGAPWGEQYF.